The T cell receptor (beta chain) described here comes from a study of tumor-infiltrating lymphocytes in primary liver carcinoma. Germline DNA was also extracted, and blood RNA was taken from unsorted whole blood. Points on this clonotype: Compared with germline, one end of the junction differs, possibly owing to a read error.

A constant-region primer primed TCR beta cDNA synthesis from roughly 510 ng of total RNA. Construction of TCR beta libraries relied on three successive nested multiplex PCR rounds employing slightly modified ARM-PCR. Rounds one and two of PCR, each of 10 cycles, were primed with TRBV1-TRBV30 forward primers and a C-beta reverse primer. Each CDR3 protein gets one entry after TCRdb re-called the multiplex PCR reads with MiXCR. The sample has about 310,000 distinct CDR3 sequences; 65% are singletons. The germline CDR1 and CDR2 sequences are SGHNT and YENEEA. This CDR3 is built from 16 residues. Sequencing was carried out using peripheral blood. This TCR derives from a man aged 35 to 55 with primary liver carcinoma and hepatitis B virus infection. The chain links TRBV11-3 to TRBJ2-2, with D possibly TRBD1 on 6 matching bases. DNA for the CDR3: TGTGCCAGCAGCTTAGGGGGCGGACAGAACATCGGGGAGCTGTTTTTT. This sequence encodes CASSLGGGQNIGELFF.